The TCR beta chain under discussion was sequenced for a study of T-cell memory formation after mild COVID-19. About the study: In these data, TCR clusters were largely donor specific.

Study-wide results and caveats: Within pre-infection memory, some responding clones were found, suggesting cross-reactive memory joined. The second-wave clones peaking on day 37 were not confirmed as SARS-CoV-2-specific.

This clonotype was seen more than once but under ten times. Its specificity is unknown. The 5'RACE method, run with constant-segment primers, produced TCR alpha and TCR beta cDNA libraries (carrying sample barcodes and UMIs). TCRdb independently ran MiXCR on the 5' RACE reads; one entry per CDR3 protein. The sample holds over 300,000 distinct CDR3 sequences, more than 20% seen once. Source material: PBMCs or a T cell subset sorted from them (not recorded which). This TCR came from a man between 18 and 35 years old who had mild COVID-19 (a few samples of this study predate the infection). Cell type and time point are not known.

CDR3 nucleotide sequence: TGTGCCAGCAGTATCGGACTAGCGGGGAGCTCCTACAATGAGCAGTTCTTC. The encoded protein is CASSIGLAGSSYNEQFF. The chain uses TRBV28 and TRBJ2-1; 12 nucleotides agree with TRBD2. The junction had 5 bases not matched to a gene; V was cut back by 5 bases and J by 0 bases. CDR3 size: 17 residues. The germline gives CDR1 MDHEN, CDR2 SYDVKM.